These T cell receptor beta chains were read from a single sample in a study of blood T cell repertoires in COVID-19. Profiling relied on immunoSEQ multiplex PCR, and the TCRdb table lists in-frame clones only, not all of them. The sample has 200,000 to 250,000 clones, around 86% seen once. Source material: peripheral blood. The origin of the receptors is a woman in her 70s with COVID-19, enrolled during active disease. CDR3s include the opening cysteine and the closing phenylalanine or tryptophan. A D gene is named only where the DNA matches it firmly. Some rows mark clone size as missing; the rest say once, few, many or name a class of expanded clone.

V gene	clone size	D gene	J gene	CDR3 DNA	CDR3 protein
TRBV29-1	once	TRBD2	TRBJ2-3	TGCAGCGTTGAAACGCGTGCGGGAGGAGGCACAGATACGCAGTATTTT	CSVETRAGGGTDTQYF
TRBV24-1	-	-	TRBJ1-4	TGTGCCACCAGTCTTGGGGGGTACGATGAAAAACTGTTTTTT	CATSLGGYDEKLFF
TRBV18	-	TRBD1	TRBJ1-3	TGTGCCAGCTCACAGGGCCGGGACAGGGAAATCGCCCTTCCTGGAAACACCATATATTTT	CASSQGRDREIALPGNTIYF
TRBV6-2/TRBV6-3	-	TRBD1	TRBJ2-5	TGTGCCAGCAGTTACAGGACAGGGGCGACAGAGACCCAGTACTTC	CASSYRTGATETQYF
TRBV3-1/TRBV3-2	-	TRBD1	TRBJ1-5	TGTGCCAGCAGCCCCGGACAGGTTAATCAGCCCCAGCATTTT	CASSPGQVNQPQHF
TRBV24-1	-	TRBD1	TRBJ1-6	TGTGCCATCTCTAGGGACAGGGGCGGGAATTCACCCCTCCACTTT	CAISRDRGGNSPLHF
TRBV13	-	-	TRBJ2-3	TGTGCCAGCAGCCAAAAAGATACGCAGTATTTT	CASSQKDTQYF
TRBV28	-	-	TRBJ2-6	TGTGCCAGCACGGAGGGGGCCAACGTCCTGACTTTC	CASTEGANVLTF
TRBV4-3	-	-	TRBJ2-3	TGCGCCAGCAGCCAAGGGCCCTCGGAGGGGTCAGATACGCAGTATTTT	CASSQGPSEGSDTQYF
TRBV7-2	-	-	TRBJ1-6	TGTGCCAGCAGCTTTGTCCGCTCCTATAATTCACCCCTCCACTTT	CASSFVRSYNSPLHF
TRBV6-5	-	-	TRBJ2-6	TGTGCCAGCAGCGCGGTCGACTCTGGGGCCAACGTCCTGACTTTC	CASSAVDSGANVLTF
TRBV30	-	TRBD1	TRBJ2-7	TGTGCCTGGGACAGGGGGGGCGAGCAGTACTTC	CAWDRGGEQYF
TRBV2	-	-	TRBJ2-1	TGTGCCAGCACTCCCCGGGGTGAGCAGTTCTTC	CASTPRGEQFF
TRBV27	-	-	TRBJ2-3	TGTGCCAGCAGTTCAAATACGGTTTCCCCCCGAGATACGCAGTATTTT	CASSSNTVSPRDTQYF
TRBV3-1/TRBV3-2	-	TRBD1	TRBJ2-4	TGTGCCAGCAGTGACAGGGGGTCCAAAAACATTCAGTACTTC	CASSDRGSKNIQYF
TRBV19	-	TRBD2	TRBJ2-7	TGTGCCAGTAGTGCCGGGACTACCCTCTACGAGCAGTACTTC	CASSAGTTLYEQYF
TRBV3-1/TRBV3-2	once	TRBD2	TRBJ2-1	TGTGCCAGCCCGGGACTAGCGGGAGGGCCTTACAATGAGCAGTTCTTC	CASPGLAGGPYNEQFF
TRBV28	-	-	TRBJ1-3	TGTGCCAGCAGTGTAGGCGGGGAGGTCCACACCATATATTTT	CASSVGGEVHTIYF
TRBV6-5	-	-	TRBJ2-7	TGTGCCAGCAGCCCCGGGACAACAACCTACGAGCAGTACTTC	CASSPGTTTYEQYF
TRBV11-3	few	-	TRBJ2-1	TGTGCCAGCAGCTCCCCCGGGAAAGGTGAGCAGTTCTTC	CASSSPGKGEQFF
TRBV10-3	-	TRBD2	TRBJ2-5	TGTGCCATCAGCGCCCCCGGGACTAGCGGGAAAGAGACCCAGTACTTC	CAISAPGTSGKETQYF
TRBV2	-	-	TRBJ2-7	TGTGCCAGCAGGCCGACAGGAACCTACGAGCAGTACTTC	CASRPTGTYEQYF
TRBV4-1	-	-	TRBJ1-1	TGCGCCAGCAGCCAGTCGAGACAGGCGGGAGGTAGTGAAGCTTTCTTT	CASSQSRQAGGSEAFF
TRBV12-1	-	-	TRBJ1-5	TGTGCCAGCAGCTTTGAAGCAGGGGCAAATCAGCCCCAGCATTTT	CASSFEAGANQPQHF
TRBV24-1	many	-	TRBJ2-7	TGTGCCACCAGTGAATCCAGCTACGAGCAGTACTTC	CATSESSYEQYF
TRBV3-1/TRBV3-2	-	TRBD1	TRBJ2-1	TGTGCCAGCAGCTGGGCAGGGGGATTTCTGTACAATGAGCAGTTCTTC	CASSWAGGFLYNEQFF
TRBV28	-	-	TRBJ2-7	TGTGCCAGCAGTTTAACAGGTGCTGGCGAGCAGTACTTC	CASSLTGAGEQYF
TRBV12-3/TRBV12-4	-	-	TRBJ2-1	TGTGCCAGCAGTCTCATCCCGGTCGATGAGCAGTTCTTC	CASSLIPVDEQFF
TRBV30	-	-	TRBJ1-6	TGTGCCTGCCGGGGTGAATATAATTCACCCCTCCACTTT	CACRGEYNSPLHF
TRBV6-6	-	TRBD1	TRBJ2-1	TGTGCCAGCAGCCGTACGACAGGGATCAATGAGCAGTTCTTC	CASSRTTGINEQFF
TRBV19	-	TRBD2	TRBJ2-1	TGTGCCAGTAGTCCAAGGGTAGCGGGAGGCTTATACAATGAGCAGTTCTTC	CASSPRVAGGLYNEQFF
TRBV7-2	-	TRBD2	TRBJ2-3	TGTGCCAGCAGCTTAGTCCTAGCGGGAGCGACAGATACGCAGTATTTT	CASSLVLAGATDTQYF
TRBV5-6	-	-	TRBJ2-5	TGTGCCAGCAGCCAGGACACAGTCCTGGGAGAGACCCAGTACTTC	CASSQDTVLGETQYF
TRBV5-1	-	-	TRBJ1-4	TGCGCCAGCAGCTTGGGTCAGGGTAGAAGGGAAAAACTGTTTTTT	CASSLGQGRREKLFF
TRBV5-6	-	-	TRBJ1-5	TGTGCCAGCAGCTTAGGGGCCAGGGGCTATCAGCCCCAGCATTTT	CASSLGARGYQPQHF
TRBV24-1	-	TRBD2	TRBJ2-7	TGTGCCACCAGTGATTTGGGAGCGGGAGTCTCCGAGCAGTACTTC	CATSDLGAGVSEQYF
TRBV10-3	-	TRBD1	TRBJ1-5	TGTGCCATCAGTGAAGGTGGAGGGGGCGTAGGGCAGCCCCAGCATTTT	CAISEGGGGVGQPQHF
TRBV28	-	-	TRBJ1-6	TGTGCCAGCAGACCACAGGCGGGGTACTCACCCCTCCACTTT	CASRPQAGYSPLHF
TRBV7-2	once	-	TRBJ1-4	TGTGCCAGCAGCTTAGACCGTACAGAGACTAATGAAAAACTGTTTTTT	CASSLDRTETNEKLFF
TRBV5-6	-	-	TRBJ1-2	TGTGCCAGCAGCTTGAAGGGGGTAAACTATGGCTACACCTTC	CASSLKGVNYGYTF
TRBV2	once	TRBD1	TRBJ1-3	TGTGCCAGCAGTCGGGACAGAGCTGGAAACACCATATATTTT	CASSRDRAGNTIYF
TRBV18	-	TRBD1	TRBJ1-1	TGTGCCAGCTCTCCGGACAGGGCAGGCACTGAAGCTTTCTTT	CASSPDRAGTEAFF
TRBV19	-	TRBD1	TRBJ1-3	TGTGCCAGTAGGAGTCCGGGACAGGGGTCTGGAAACACCATATATTTT	CASRSPGQGSGNTIYF
TRBV6-2/TRBV6-3	-	TRBD1	TRBJ1-1	TGTGCCAGCAGTTGGGGGGGTCTCCGGGACAGGAGAAACACTGAAGCTTTCTTT	CASSWGGLRDRRNTEAFF
TRBV12-3/TRBV12-4	-	-	TRBJ1-2	TGTGCCAGCAGTTTTGGAGCGGGTTTTGGCTACACCTTC	CASSFGAGFGYTF
TRBV7-2	-	-	TRBJ1-5	TGTGCCAGCAGCTTAGACAGTCGCAATCAGCCCCAGCATTTT	CASSLDSRNQPQHF
TRBV4-2	-	-	TRBJ2-1	TGTGCCAGCAGCCAACGGGGTAGCTTAAAGGAGCAGTTCTTC	CASSQRGSLKEQFF
TRBV28	once	TRBD1	TRBJ1-2	TGTGCCAGCAGCCCTTTGGAAGGGGGCTCTAGGGTAGACTATGGCTACACCTTC	CASSPLEGGSRVDYGYTF
TRBV19	-	TRBD2	TRBJ2-1	TGTGCCAGTAGACCCCGACTAGCTCCAAGCTCCTACAATGAGCAGTTCTTC	CASRPRLAPSSYNEQFF
TRBV3-1/TRBV3-2	-	-	TRBJ1-1	TGTGCCAGCAGCCAAGGGGGGGGCGGCACTGAAGCTTTCTTT	CASSQGGGGTEAFF
TRBV27	-	TRBD1	TRBJ1-6	TGTGCCAGCAGTTTAGCCGGGACAGGCAATTCACCCCTCCACTTT	CASSLAGTGNSPLHF
TRBV5-1	-	TRBD1	TRBJ1-4	TGCGCCAGCAGCAAGGGACAGGGTGATGAAAAACTGTTTTTT	CASSKGQGDEKLFF
TRBV7-6	-	-	TRBJ1-6	TGTGCCAGCAGGTCGGGATCGGGCGCCTATAATTCACCCCTCCACTTT	CASRSGSGAYNSPLHF
TRBV4-3	-	TRBD1	TRBJ1-1	TGCGCCAGCAGCCAACTCACAGGGGCGAACACTGAAGCTTTCTTT	CASSQLTGANTEAFF
TRBV28	-	-	TRBJ1-1	TGTGCCAGCAGTGCCCAGGGGAGAAGAGATCCTGAAGCTTTCTTT	CASSAQGRRDPEAFF